This is a list of T cell receptor beta chains from one sample in a study of cytotoxic CD8 clonotypes in ibrutinib-treated CLL. Profiling relied on immunoSEQ multiplex PCR, and the TCRdb table lists in-frame clones only, not all of them. The sample has about 76,000 clones, over 65% seen once. The material was PBMCs, obtained after 24 months of ibrutinib treatment. All receptors come from a human donor with chronic lymphocytic leukemia. CDR3s include the opening cysteine and the closing phenylalanine or tryptophan. A D gene is named only where the DNA matches it firmly. A row's size may be missing; if present it is once, few, many or a size class.

cdr3_aa: CASSQDRGARRGYTF
cdr3_nt: TGTGCCAGCAGCCAAGATAGGGGGGCCCGTCGTGGCTACACCTTC
d_call: .
j_call: TRBJ1-2
clone_size: few
v_call: TRBV14

cdr3_aa: CASSLDQAGSYTF
cdr3_nt: TGCGCCAGCAGCTTGGACCAGGCGGGGAGCTACACCTTC
d_call: .
j_call: TRBJ1-2
clone_size: few
v_call: TRBV5-1

cdr3_aa: CASSPQGTGELFF
cdr3_nt: TGTGCCAGCAGCCCTCAGGGTACCGGGGAGCTGTTTTTT
d_call: .
j_call: TRBJ2-2
clone_size: .
v_call: TRBV11-2

cdr3_aa: CASSPDRGQGNEQFF
cdr3_nt: TGTGCCAGCAGCCCCGACAGGGGGCAGGGGAATGAGCAGTTCTTC
d_call: TRBD1
j_call: TRBJ2-1
clone_size: once
v_call: TRBV7-9

cdr3_aa: CASSSRTSGDYYEQYF
cdr3_nt: TGTGCCAGCAGTTCGAGAACTAGCGGAGATTATTACGAGCAGTACTTC
d_call: TRBD2
j_call: TRBJ2-7
clone_size: .
v_call: TRBV6-7

cdr3_aa: CASSLVAGDGGETQYF
cdr3_nt: TGTGCCAGCAGCTTAGTAGCGGGAGATGGCGGAGAGACCCAGTACTTC
d_call: TRBD2
j_call: TRBJ2-5
clone_size: .
v_call: TRBV7-2

cdr3_aa: CASTAPGASEKLFF
cdr3_nt: TGTGCCAGTACGGCGCCGGGGGCCAGTGAAAAACTGTTTTTT
d_call: .
j_call: TRBJ1-4
clone_size: .
v_call: TRBV19

cdr3_aa: CASSYSGANYGYTF
cdr3_nt: TGTGCCAGCAGTTACTCGGGGGCTAACTATGGCTACACCTTC
d_call: .
j_call: TRBJ1-2
clone_size: .
v_call: TRBV6-5

cdr3_aa: CASRTRTGVGRELFF
cdr3_nt: TGTGCCAGCAGGACCCGGACAGGGGTCGGCCGGGAGCTGTTTTTT
d_call: TRBD1
j_call: TRBJ2-2
clone_size: .
v_call: TRBV27

cdr3_aa: CASSFQWGGQETQYF
cdr3_nt: TGTGCCAGCAGCTTCCAATGGGGCGGTCAAGAGACCCAGTACTTC
d_call: .
j_call: TRBJ2-5
clone_size: .
v_call: TRBV7-2

cdr3_aa: CASSLGGGAPHGTEAFF
cdr3_nt: TGTGCCAGCAGTTTAGGTGGGGGAGCCCCACATGGCACTGAAGCTTTCTTT
d_call: .
j_call: TRBJ1-1
clone_size: .
v_call: TRBV27

cdr3_aa: CASSLLGFNEKLFF
cdr3_nt: TGTGCCAGCAGCTTGCTGGGCTTTAATGAAAAACTGTTTTTT
d_call: .
j_call: TRBJ1-4
clone_size: .
v_call: TRBV5-4

cdr3_aa: CASNDLSYEQYF
cdr3_nt: TGCGCCAGCAATGACCTTTCCTACGAGCAGTACTTC
d_call: .
j_call: TRBJ2-7
clone_size: .
v_call: TRBV10-1

cdr3_aa: CATSRGLAGGDTQYF
cdr3_nt: TGTGCCACCAGCAGAGGACTAGCGGGAGGAGATACGCAGTATTTT
d_call: TRBD2
j_call: TRBJ2-3
clone_size: .
v_call: TRBV15

cdr3_aa: CASSTEIGQGYGYTF
cdr3_nt: TGTGCCAGCAGTACTGAGATCGGACAGGGCTATGGCTACACCTTC
d_call: TRBD1
j_call: TRBJ1-2
clone_size: .
v_call: TRBV6-6

cdr3_aa: CASSQKGQIGNTIYF
cdr3_nt: TGTGCCAGTAGCCAAAAAGGACAGATCGGAAACACCATATATTTT
d_call: .
j_call: TRBJ1-3
clone_size: .
v_call: TRBV19

cdr3_aa: CASSSGSGAYNEQFF
cdr3_nt: TGTGCCAGCAGTTCGGGGAGCGGGGCCTACAATGAGCAGTTCTTC
d_call: TRBD2
j_call: TRBJ2-1
clone_size: .
v_call: TRBV28

cdr3_aa: CAWTAGYYEQYF
cdr3_nt: TGTGCCTGGACTGCTGGTTACTACGAGCAGTACTTC
d_call: .
j_call: TRBJ2-7
clone_size: .
v_call: TRBV30

cdr3_aa: CASSLRGGGGDGYTF
cdr3_nt: TGTGCCAGCAGCTTAAGAGGAGGGGGCGGTGATGGCTACACCTTC
d_call: TRBD1
j_call: TRBJ1-2
clone_size: .
v_call: TRBV7-9

cdr3_aa: CASSPNRASSYNEQFF
cdr3_nt: TGTGCCAGCTCACCTAATCGGGCGAGCTCCTACAATGAGCAGTTCTTC
d_call: .
j_call: TRBJ2-1
clone_size: .
v_call: TRBV18

cdr3_aa: CAISGGSVGTDTQYF
cdr3_nt: TGTGCCATCAGTGGGGGTAGTGTGGGCACAGATACGCAGTATTTT
d_call: .
j_call: TRBJ2-3
clone_size: once
v_call: TRBV10-3

cdr3_aa: CASTKWGTSNYGYTF
cdr3_nt: TGTGCCAGCACCAAATGGGGAACATCTAACTATGGCTACACCTTC
d_call: .
j_call: TRBJ1-2
clone_size: few
v_call: TRBV28

cdr3_aa: CASSLGAATRVGDTQYF
cdr3_nt: TGCGCCAGCAGCTTGGGGGCAGCGACCAGGGTGGGAGATACGCAGTATTTT
d_call: .
j_call: TRBJ2-3
clone_size: few
v_call: TRBV5-1

cdr3_aa: CASNTRGLAVQYF
cdr3_nt: TGTGCCAGCAATACCCGGGGACTAGCGGTTCAGTACTTC
d_call: TRBD2
j_call: TRBJ2-5
clone_size: .
v_call: TRBV28

cdr3_aa: CASSQDWGTSGSLLYSEQFF
cdr3_nt: TGTGCCAGCAGCCAAGATTGGGGGACTAGCGGGAGTTTATTATATAGTGAGCAGTTCTTC
d_call: TRBD2
j_call: TRBJ2-1
clone_size: .
v_call: TRBV14

cdr3_aa: CASSFDRRNTDTQYF
cdr3_nt: TGTGCCAGCAGCTTCGACAGGCGCAACACAGATACGCAGTATTTT
d_call: .
j_call: TRBJ2-3
clone_size: .
v_call: TRBV5-6

cdr3_aa: CASGTVNTEAFF
cdr3_nt: TGTGCCAGTGGGACAGTGAACACTGAAGCTTTCTTT
d_call: TRBD1
j_call: TRBJ1-1
clone_size: .
v_call: TRBV28

cdr3_aa: CASQGGGNTDTQYF
cdr3_nt: TGTGCCTCCCAGGGGGGCGGGAACACAGATACGCAGTATTTT
d_call: .
j_call: TRBJ2-3
clone_size: .
v_call: TRBV30

cdr3_aa: CASSSLAGLWYEQYF
cdr3_nt: TGCGCCAGCAGCTCTCTAGCGGGCTTGTGGTACGAGCAGTACTTC
d_call: TRBD2
j_call: TRBJ2-7
clone_size: .
v_call: TRBV5-1

cdr3_aa: CASSIDGGYYSNQPQHF
cdr3_nt: TGTGCCAGTAGTATAGATGGGGGCTACTATAGCAATCAGCCCCAGCATTTT
d_call: .
j_call: TRBJ1-5
clone_size: .
v_call: TRBV19

cdr3_aa: CASSKGGGGTDTQYF
cdr3_nt: TGTGCCAGTAGCAAGGGGGGAGGCGGCACAGATACGCAGTATTTT
d_call: .
j_call: TRBJ2-3
clone_size: .
v_call: TRBV19

cdr3_aa: CASSFRFGHYNEQFF
cdr3_nt: TGTGCCAGCAGCTTTAGGTTCGGGCACTACAATGAGCAGTTCTTC
d_call: .
j_call: TRBJ2-1
clone_size: .
v_call: TRBV7-2

cdr3_aa: CASSLGDSSGNTIYF
cdr3_nt: TGCGCCAGCAGCTTGGGGGACAGCTCTGGAAACACCATATATTTT
d_call: TRBD1
j_call: TRBJ1-3
clone_size: .
v_call: TRBV5-1

cdr3_aa: CAWSFLAGVFNEQYF
cdr3_nt: TGTGCCTGGAGTTTCCTAGCGGGAGTTTTCAACGAGCAGTACTTC
d_call: TRBD2
j_call: TRBJ2-7
clone_size: .
v_call: TRBV30

cdr3_aa: CASSLGQGVMNSYEQYF
cdr3_nt: TGCGCCAGCAGCTTGGGACAGGGGGTAATGAACTCCTACGAGCAGTACTTC
d_call: TRBD1
j_call: TRBJ2-7
clone_size: once
v_call: TRBV5-1

cdr3_aa: CASRPANGAGYEQYF
cdr3_nt: TGTGCCAGCAGGCCAGCAAACGGGGCCGGATACGAGCAGTACTTC
d_call: .
j_call: TRBJ2-7
clone_size: .
v_call: TRBV7-2

cdr3_aa: CASSPFSGDYEQYF
cdr3_nt: TGTGCCAGCAGCCCCTTTAGCGGGGACTACGAGCAGTACTTC
d_call: TRBD2
j_call: TRBJ2-7
clone_size: .
v_call: TRBV7-9

cdr3_aa: CASGRGRDDTGELFF
cdr3_nt: TGTGCCAGCGGCAGGGGGAGAGACGACACCGGGGAGCTGTTTTTT
d_call: TRBD1
j_call: TRBJ2-2
clone_size: .
v_call: TRBV7-2

cdr3_aa: CASSDPNTEAFF
cdr3_nt: TGCGCCAGCAGTGATCCGAACACTGAAGCTTTCTTT
d_call: .
j_call: TRBJ1-1
clone_size: few
v_call: TRBV10-2

cdr3_aa: CASSMDSRILTQYF
cdr3_nt: TGTGCCAGCAGTATGGACAGCCGCATACTTACGCAGTATTTT
d_call: .
j_call: TRBJ2-3
clone_size: .
v_call: TRBV27

cdr3_aa: CASSSGSGGGYTEAFF
cdr3_nt: TGTGCCAGCAGTTCCGGTTCCGGAGGGGGCTACACTGAAGCTTTCTTT
d_call: TRBD1
j_call: TRBJ1-1
clone_size: .
v_call: TRBV6-5

cdr3_aa: CASSQDPGLPTNEKLFF
cdr3_nt: TGTGCCAGCAGCCAAGATCCAGGGTTGCCAACTAATGAAAAACTGTTTTTT
d_call: .
j_call: TRBJ1-4
clone_size: .
v_call: TRBV4-2

cdr3_aa: CASSYSLGASGSYEQYF
cdr3_nt: TGTGCCAGCAGTTATTCCCTTGGGGCTAGCGGGAGTTACGAGCAGTACTTC
d_call: TRBD2
j_call: TRBJ2-7
clone_size: few
v_call: TRBV28

cdr3_aa: CASSYRGSTDTQYF
cdr3_nt: TGTGCCAGCAGTTACCGGGGGAGCACAGATACGCAGTATTTT
d_call: .
j_call: TRBJ2-3
clone_size: .
v_call: TRBV6-5

cdr3_aa: CASSLWGSAGRSYEQYF
cdr3_nt: TGTGCCAGCAGCTTGTGGGGGTCTGCCGGGAGGTCCTACGAGCAGTACTTC
d_call: TRBD2
j_call: TRBJ2-7
clone_size: .
v_call: TRBV5-4

cdr3_aa: CASSFPGASEQYF
cdr3_nt: TGTGCCAGCAGCTTTCCAGGGGCCTCCGAGCAGTACTTC
d_call: .
j_call: TRBJ2-7
clone_size: .
v_call: TRBV11-1

cdr3_aa: CASSPRGLNEKLFF
cdr3_nt: TGCGCCAGCAGCCCCCGGGGCCTTAATGAAAAACTGTTTTTT
d_call: .
j_call: TRBJ1-4
clone_size: .
v_call: TRBV5-1

cdr3_aa: CASSEARYEQYF
cdr3_nt: TGTGCCAGCAGTGAAGCGCGCTACGAGCAGTACTTC
d_call: .
j_call: TRBJ2-7
clone_size: .
v_call: TRBV2

cdr3_aa: CASSSVAEAFF
cdr3_nt: TGTGCCAGCAGCTCCGTTGCTGAAGCTTTCTTT
d_call: .
j_call: TRBJ1-1
clone_size: .
v_call: TRBV11-2

cdr3_aa: CASSHNLREGVTDTQYF
cdr3_nt: TGTGCCAGCAGCCACAACTTGCGGGAGGGCGTCACAGATACGCAGTATTTT
d_call: TRBD2
j_call: TRBJ2-3
clone_size: .
v_call: TRBV27